The present T cell receptor beta chain was sequenced within a study of spatial heterogeneity in lung cancer. Study details: Fewer alpha-chain than beta-chain sequences were consistently detected. General observations from the study: Mutation counts in tumors were tracked by counts of expanded intratumoral alpha and beta TCRs.

Ten or more counts support this clonotype. Its specificity is not known. Time point indicated: sample taken at primary tumor resection. TCRdb fed the 5' RACE reads into MiXCR, producing one record per CDR3 protein. The sample has some 97,000 distinct CDR3 sequences; about 4.6% are singletons. V gave up 4 bases and J gave up 10 bases, with 18 bases separating them. Germline lookup yields CDR1 SEHNR and CDR2 FQNEAQ (reference sequence). CDR3 length: 14 amino acids. The chain employs TRBV7-9 and TRBJ2-3, with a weak D call TRBD2 (5 bases). This clonotype was obtained from a male donor with early-stage non-small cell lung cancer. The specimen comprised lung tumor tissue, sampled at surgery. The DNA for the CDR3 is TGTGCCAGCAGCTCTGGACTCCTGTACGAGTCGCAGTATTTT. The encoded protein is CASSSGLLYESQYF.